What follows describes a single T cell receptor beta chain. Its cognate antigen is unknown. These data are taken from a study of cytomegalovirus exposure and HLA in healthy donors. The PCR employed 60 Vbeta primers together with 13 Jbeta primers. The protocol was immunoSEQ multiplex PCR, while the TCRdb copy is restricted to in-frame clones and leaves out a portion. The sample includes more than 130,000 clones. Study-level findings and limits: The sole available immune exposure information was CMV serostatus.

The sequenced material came from PBMCs. This sequence originates from a man aged 40-50 years in good health and CMV-seronegative.

CDR3 protein: CASSLPGQSYTDTQYF. For the CDR3, the DNA is TGTGCCAGCAGCTTGCCGGGACAGAGTTACACAGATACGCAGTATTTT. The J gene is TRBJ2-3, the V gene TRBV5-4; 7 bases are a match to TRBD1. Germline V CDR1 and CDR2: SGHNT, YYREEE (reference sequence). The trim removed 1 base at V and 2 bases at J, leaving 7 bases unmatched. The CDR3 is 16 residues long.